This is a list of T cell receptor beta chains from one sample in a study of Tregs in tolerant kidney transplant recipients. Some clones are missing from TCRdb's copy, which holds only in-frame ones; the method was immunoSEQ multiplex PCR. Of some 64,000 clones in the sample, around 98% were seen once. The specimen was Tregs from blood, collected before the transplant. The receptors shown here come from a human donor who received a combined kidney and bone marrow transplant. The CDR3 runs from the conserved cysteine through the conserved F or W. Fields, in order: clone size, V gene, D gene, J gene, CDR3 protein, CDR3 DNA. A D gene is named only where the DNA matches it firmly. Clone size is given for some rows only: seen once, a few or many times, or a class if the clone is expanded.

size: .
V: TRBV18
D: .
J: TRBJ2-1
CDR3: CASSPPGTPAYNEQFF
DNA: TGTGCCAGCTCACCGCCCGGGACACCTGCCTACAATGAGCAGTTCTTC

size: .
V: TRBV5-4
D: .
J: TRBJ1-3
CDR3: CASSEKGEKRNTIYF
DNA: TGTGCCAGCAGTGAGAAGGGGGAGAAAAGAAACACCATATATTTT

size: .
V: TRBV6-6
D: .
J: TRBJ2-4
CDR3: CASSYSRQGAKNIQYF
DNA: TGTGCCAGCAGTTACTCGAGGCAGGGGGCCAAAAACATTCAGTACTTC

size: .
V: TRBV7-9
D: TRBD1
J: TRBJ2-7
CDR3: CASSLSLDRDYEQYF
DNA: TGTGCCAGCAGCTTATCCTTGGACAGGGACTACGAGCAGTACTTC

size: .
V: TRBV25-1
D: TRBD1
J: TRBJ1-2
CDR3: CASSELTQDRTYGYTF
DNA: TGTGCCAGCAGTGAATTAACACAGGACAGGACCTATGGCTACACCTTC

size: .
V: TRBV2
D: .
J: TRBJ1-4
CDR3: CASSKEGFINEKLFF
DNA: TGTGCCAGCAGTAAAGAGGGGTTCATTAATGAAAAACTGTTTTTT

size: once
V: TRBV4-2
D: TRBD1
J: TRBJ2-4
CDR3: CASSQDRQGVVKNIQYF
DNA: TGTGCCAGCAGCCAAGATCGGCAGGGGGTTGTCAAAAACATTCAGTACTTC

size: .
V: TRBV18
D: TRBD2
J: TRBJ2-2
CDR3: CASSLAGGWSGELFF
DNA: TGTGCCAGCTCACTAGCGGGAGGATGGTCCGGGGAGCTGTTTTTT

size: .
V: TRBV6-4
D: .
J: TRBJ1-1
CDR3: CASSARRETEAFF
DNA: TGTGCCAGCAGTGCGAGACGGGAAACTGAAGCTTTCTTT

size: .
V: TRBV7-2
D: TRBD1
J: TRBJ2-1
CDR3: CASSSDRGNEQFF
DNA: TGTGCCAGCAGCTCCGACAGGGGAAATGAGCAGTTCTTC

size: .
V: TRBV7-8
D: TRBD1
J: TRBJ2-1
CDR3: CASSFPGQVRNEQFF
DNA: TGTGCCAGCAGCTTTCCGGGACAGGTGAGGAATGAGCAGTTCTTC

size: .
V: TRBV27
D: TRBD2
J: TRBJ2-1
CDR3: CASSLSGVVAGGRNEQFF
DNA: TGTGCCAGCAGTTTATCTGGTGTGGTAGCGGGGGGGCGGAATGAGCAGTTCTTC

size: .
V: TRBV5-1
D: .
J: TRBJ1-6
CDR3: CASSSLRVGGNSPLHF
DNA: TGCGCCAGCAGCTCCCTCAGGGTGGGGGGTAATTCACCCCTCCACTTT

size: .
V: TRBV6-1
D: .
J: TRBJ1-5
CDR3: CASSGGGGWDQPQHF
DNA: TGTGCCAGCAGTGGAGGGGGTGGGTGGGACCAGCCCCAGCATTTT

size: .
V: TRBV28
D: TRBD1
J: TRBJ2-3
CDR3: CASSWPGQRYF
DNA: TGTGCCAGCAGTTGGCCGGGACAGCGGTATTTT

size: .
V: TRBV5-6
D: .
J: TRBJ2-1
CDR3: CASSGAKLRYYNEQFF
DNA: TGTGCCAGCAGCGGGGCAAAGCTAAGGTACTACAATGAGCAGTTCTTC

size: .
V: TRBV10-3
D: .
J: TRBJ2-1
CDR3: CAISTRGNNEQFF
DNA: TGTGCCATCTCGACTAGAGGCAACAATGAGCAGTTCTTC

size: .
V: TRBV7-2
D: .
J: TRBJ2-7
CDR3: CASSSDGKSGEQYF
DNA: TGTGCCAGCAGCTCCGACGGGAAGTCCGGCGAGCAGTACTTC

size: .
V: TRBV4-3
D: .
J: TRBJ1-1
CDR3: CASSQDLGGAEAFF
DNA: TGCGCCAGCAGCCAAGATTTGGGGGGAGCTGAAGCTTTCTTT

size: once
V: TRBV30
D: .
J: TRBJ2-3
CDR3: CAWSSGYESDTQYF
DNA: TGTGCCTGGAGTAGCGGGTATGAGTCAGATACGCAGTATTTT

size: once
V: TRBV19
D: TRBD1
J: TRBJ1-6
CDR3: CASTWTGGKSPLHF
DNA: TGTGCCAGTACCTGGACAGGGGGCAAATCACCCCTCCACTTT

size: .
V: TRBV18
D: TRBD2
J: TRBJ2-7
CDR3: CASSQPGLGGYEQYF
DNA: TGTGCCAGCTCACAACCGGGACTAGGAGGTTACGAGCAGTACTTC

size: .
V: TRBV6-1
D: TRBD1
J: TRBJ1-2
CDR3: CASPGDRRFGYGYTF
DNA: TGTGCCAGCCCAGGGGACAGGCGGTTCGGCTATGGCTACACCTTC

size: .
V: TRBV2
D: .
J: TRBJ1-4
CDR3: CASSVSRVVEKLFF
DNA: TGTGCCAGCAGTGTTAGCAGGGTTGTTGAAAAACTGTTTTTT

size: once
V: TRBV18
D: .
J: TRBJ1-5
CDR3: CASAKEGSSNQPQHF
DNA: TGTGCCAGCGCCAAAGAGGGTTCAAGCAATCAGCCCCAGCATTTT

size: .
V: TRBV18
D: .
J: TRBJ2-7
CDR3: CASSPGLKSYEQYF
DNA: TGTGCCAGCTCACCTGGACTGAAGTCCTACGAGCAGTACTTC

size: .
V: TRBV14
D: TRBD2
J: TRBJ2-3
CDR3: CASSRLAGGYTDTQYF
DNA: TGTGCCAGCAGTCGACTAGCGGGAGGCTACACAGATACGCAGTATTTT

size: .
V: TRBV6-5
D: TRBD2
J: TRBJ2-7
CDR3: CASRGGGAYEQYF
DNA: TGTGCCAGCAGGGGCGGGGGGGCCTACGAGCAGTACTTC

size: once
V: TRBV19
D: TRBD1
J: TRBJ2-1
CDR3: CASSGGTGRTYNEQFF
DNA: TGTGCCAGTAGTGGAGGGACAGGGCGGACCTACAATGAGCAGTTCTTC

size: .
V: TRBV20-1
D: .
J: TRBJ1-2
CDR3: CSVVPRYGYTF
DNA: TGCAGTGTTGTACCGCGATATGGCTACACCTTC

size: .
V: TRBV13
D: TRBD2
J: TRBJ2-1
CDR3: CASSLTGSGSYNEQFF
DNA: TGTGCCAGCAGCCTCACCGGTAGCGGGAGTTATAATGAGCAGTTCTTC

size: .
V: TRBV7-2
D: TRBD2
J: TRBJ2-7
CDR3: CASSLAGGGFYEQYF
DNA: TGTGCCAGCAGCTTAGCCGGGGGGGGTTTCTACGAGCAGTACTTC

size: .
V: TRBV18
D: .
J: TRBJ1-5
CDR3: CASSPKEYVQPQHF
DNA: TGTGCCAGCTCACCGAAAGAGTACGTTCAGCCCCAGCATTTT

size: .
V: TRBV7-2
D: .
J: TRBJ2-1
CDR3: CASSLNRGEQFF
DNA: TGTGCCAGCAGCTTAAACCGAGGAGAGCAGTTCTTC

size: .
V: TRBV7-2
D: .
J: TRBJ2-3
CDR3: CASSSRRPYYPDTQYF
DNA: TGTGCCAGCAGCTCAAGGCGGCCTTACTACCCAGATACGCAGTATTTT

size: .
V: TRBV10-3
D: .
J: TRBJ1-5
CDR3: CAISGQGNQPQHF
DNA: TGTGCCATCAGTGGACAGGGCAATCAGCCCCAGCATTTT

size: .
V: TRBV5-1
D: TRBD1
J: TRBJ1-1
CDR3: CASSFWTGLNTEAFF
DNA: TGCGCCAGCAGCTTCTGGACAGGGCTTAACACTGAAGCTTTCTTT

size: .
V: TRBV4-2
D: .
J: TRBJ1-4
CDR3: CASSPVRVGEKLFF
DNA: TGTGCCAGCAGCCCAGTGCGGGTAGGGGAAAAACTGTTTTTT

size: .
V: TRBV19
D: .
J: TRBJ1-5
CDR3: CASSDSGVSNQPQHF
DNA: TGTGCCAGTAGCGATTCAGGGGTTAGCAATCAGCCCCAGCATTTT

size: .
V: TRBV19
D: TRBD1
J: TRBJ2-1
CDR3: CASSRGQGNEQFF
DNA: TGTGCCAGTAGTAGAGGACAGGGGAATGAGCAGTTCTTC

size: .
V: TRBV11-3
D: TRBD2
J: TRBJ2-1
CDR3: CASSSGLAVNEQFF
DNA: TGTGCCAGCAGCTCGGGACTAGCGGTAAATGAGCAGTTCTTC

size: .
V: TRBV6-5
D: TRBD1
J: TRBJ2-5
CDR3: CASSLTGGKTQYF
DNA: TGTGCCAGCAGTCTGACAGGGGGAAAGACCCAGTACTTC

size: .
V: TRBV30
D: .
J: TRBJ2-6
CDR3: CAWKHEIRTSGAGANVLTF
DNA: TGTGCCTGGAAACACGAGATCAGGACATCTGGGGCTGGGGCCAACGTCCTGACTTTC

size: .
V: TRBV5-1
D: TRBD1
J: TRBJ2-7
CDR3: CASSPRTGRISSYEQYF
DNA: TGCGCCAGCAGCCCGCGGACAGGGAGGATAAGCTCCTACGAGCAGTACTTC

size: .
V: TRBV7-2
D: TRBD2
J: TRBJ2-3
CDR3: CASSLRLAGSTDTQYF
DNA: TGTGCCAGCAGCTTAAGGCTAGCGGGATCCACAGATACGCAGTATTTT

size: .
V: TRBV18
D: .
J: TRBJ2-5
CDR3: CASSPPSLETQYF
DNA: TGTGCCAGCTCACCACCTTCCCTGGAGACCCAGTACTTC

size: .
V: TRBV4-3
D: .
J: TRBJ2-3
CDR3: CASSQDRWTSSTDTQYF
DNA: TGCGCCAGCAGCCAAGATCGTTGGACTTCTAGCACAGATACGCAGTATTTT

size: .
V: TRBV7-8
D: .
J: TRBJ1-6
CDR3: CASSRYSDSPLHF
DNA: TGTGCCAGCAGCCGGTATTCCGATTCACCCCTCCACTTT

size: .
V: TRBV5-1
D: .
J: TRBJ1-5
CDR3: CASSLDANSGQPQHF
DNA: TGCGCCAGCAGCTTGGACGCGAACTCCGGGCAGCCCCAGCATTTT

size: .
V: TRBV5-1
D: .
J: TRBJ1-1
CDR3: CASSLGQVNTEAFF
DNA: TGCGCCAGCAGCTTGGGACAGGTTAACACTGAAGCTTTCTTT

size: .
V: TRBV28
D: .
J: TRBJ2-3
CDR3: CASSFLLSYTDTQYF
DNA: TGTGCCAGCAGTTTTTTATTGTCCTACACAGATACGCAGTATTTT

size: .
V: TRBV28
D: TRBD1
J: TRBJ1-1
CDR3: CASRTTGGWTEAFF
DNA: TGTGCCAGCAGGACAACAGGGGGCTGGACTGAAGCTTTCTTT

size: .
V: TRBV5-1
D: .
J: TRBJ2-5
CDR3: CASMGSGQETQYF
DNA: TGCGCCAGCATGGGGTCAGGGCAAGAGACCCAGTACTTC

size: .
V: TRBV29-1
D: .
J: TRBJ2-7
CDR3: CSVDGSGTYEQYF
DNA: TGCAGCGTTGATGGGTCAGGAACCTACGAGCAGTACTTC

size: .
V: TRBV27
D: .
J: TRBJ2-7
CDR3: CASSLTLDSLYEQYF
DNA: TGTGCCAGCAGTTTAACCCTGGACAGTCTATACGAGCAGTACTTC